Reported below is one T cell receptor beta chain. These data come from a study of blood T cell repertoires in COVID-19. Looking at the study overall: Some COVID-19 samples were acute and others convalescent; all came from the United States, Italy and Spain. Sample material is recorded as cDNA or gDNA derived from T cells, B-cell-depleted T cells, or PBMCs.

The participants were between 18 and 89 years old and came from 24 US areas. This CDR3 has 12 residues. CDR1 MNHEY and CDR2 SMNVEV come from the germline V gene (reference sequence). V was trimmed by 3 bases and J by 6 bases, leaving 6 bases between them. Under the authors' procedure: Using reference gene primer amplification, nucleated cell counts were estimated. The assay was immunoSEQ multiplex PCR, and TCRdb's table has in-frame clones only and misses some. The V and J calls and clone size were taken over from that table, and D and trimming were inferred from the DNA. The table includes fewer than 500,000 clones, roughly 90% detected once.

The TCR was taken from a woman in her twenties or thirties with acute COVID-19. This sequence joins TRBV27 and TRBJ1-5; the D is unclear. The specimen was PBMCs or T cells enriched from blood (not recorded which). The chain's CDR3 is CASSFEGQPQHF. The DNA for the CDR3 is TGTGCCAGCAGTTTTGAGGGTCAGCCCCAGCATTTT.